This is a list of T cell receptor beta chains from one sample in a study of shared clonotypes between healthy human individuals. Only in-frame clones appear in the TCRdb table, and some are missing; sequencing was by immunoSEQ multiplex PCR. Of more than 1.2 million clones in the sample, approximately 98.5% are singletons; the top ten hold approximately 0.38%. Sequenced input: naive CD4+ T cells sorted from blood. Receptors were obtained from a man under 40 in good health. CDR3s include the opening cysteine and the closing phenylalanine or tryptophan. A D gene is named only where the DNA matches it firmly. The size of a clone is reported for some rows only, either as once, few or many, or as a class for expanded clones.

J	V	size	D	DNA	CDR3
TRBJ1-2	TRBV11-2	NA	NA	TGTGCCAGCAGCTTAGAAGGTCCATTATTGTCTTCTGGCTACACCTTC	CASSLEGPLLSSGYTF
TRBJ2-1	TRBV28	NA	TRBD2	TGTGCCAGCAGTTTCCCCGGGACTAGCGGGAGGGATGAGCAGTTCTTC	CASSFPGTSGRDEQFF
TRBJ1-5	TRBV6-1	NA	NA	TGTGCCAGCAGTGAACTGTGGGGCCGGGGGGAAAATCAGCCCCAGCATTTT	CASSELWGRGENQPQHF
TRBJ2-7	TRBV5-4	once	TRBD1	TGTGCCAGCAGCTCCGGGACAGGGAGCTCCTACGAGCAGTACTTC	CASSSGTGSSYEQYF
TRBJ2-7	TRBV7-2	NA	TRBD1	TGTGCCAGCAGCTTAACGAGGGGGCCGAGCTCCTACGAGCAGTACTTC	CASSLTRGPSSYEQYF
TRBJ1-5	TRBV18	NA	NA	TGTGCCAGCTCACCTCGGGAGATTAGCAATCAGCCCCAGCATTTT	CASSPREISNQPQHF
TRBJ1-3	TRBV5-1	NA	TRBD1	TGCGCCAGCAGCTTCATGACAGGGACTGGAAACACCATATATTTT	CASSFMTGTGNTIYF
TRBJ2-3	TRBV9	NA	NA	TGTGCCAGCAGTGTTGGTTGGAGCACAGATACGCAGTATTTT	CASSVGWSTDTQYF
TRBJ2-7	TRBV6-6	NA	NA	TGTGCCAGCAGTAAAGGTCCCGGGACGGCCTACGAGCAGTACTTC	CASSKGPGTAYEQYF
TRBJ1-5	TRBV19	once	NA	TGTGCCAGTAGTCCGCCCGCTCGATCGGGTAGCCAGCCCCAGCATTTT	CASSPPARSGSQPQHF
TRBJ2-7	TRBV15	NA	TRBD2	TGTGCCACCAGCAGACCCGTAGCGGGAGGCCGCTCCTACGAGCAGTACTTC	CATSRPVAGGRSYEQYF
TRBJ1-5	TRBV19	NA	NA	TGTGCCAGTAGTCCCAGGAGGGGTGAGGGCAATCAGCCCCAGCATTTT	CASSPRRGEGNQPQHF
TRBJ2-3	TRBV27	NA	NA	TGTGCCAGCAGTTTGCCGGGATCCCCCACAGATACGCAGTATTTT	CASSLPGSPTDTQYF
TRBJ2-1	TRBV18	NA	NA	TGTGCCAGCTCACCGACGTTTGGCGGCCATGAGCAGTTCTTC	CASSPTFGGHEQFF
TRBJ2-1	TRBV19	NA	NA	TGTGCCAGTAGTATAGATACAGGCTCCTACAATGAGCAGTTCTTC	CASSIDTGSYNEQFF
TRBJ2-1	TRBV18	NA	NA	TGTGCCAGCTCACCACGGAGGGAGAGCTCCTACAATGAGCAGTTCTTC	CASSPRRESSYNEQFF
TRBJ2-5	TRBV5-5	once	TRBD2	TGTGCCACCCATCCCACTAGCGCTGAGACCCAGTACTTC	CATHPTSAETQYF
TRBJ2-4	TRBV15	NA	TRBD2	TGTGCCACCAGCAGAGATCGTACCCTAGCGGCACTAGCCAAAAACATTCAGTACTTC	CATSRDRTLAALAKNIQYF
TRBJ1-1	TRBV7-9	NA	NA	TGTGCCAGCAGCTTACGTTCAGGGCCCACTGAAGCTTTCTTT	CASSLRSGPTEAFF
TRBJ2-7	TRBV5-5	NA	NA	TGTGCCAGCAGCGTGCCGGGGAGCGGCGGCTACGAGCAGTACTTC	CASSVPGSGGYEQYF
TRBJ2-1	TRBV6-5	once	NA	TGTGCCAGCAGTCCCTTGGGGGACCCCAACAATGAGCAGTTCTTC	CASSPLGDPNNEQFF
TRBJ2-2	TRBV11-3	NA	TRBD1	TGTGCCAGCAGCTTGGGGACAGACAATACCGGGGAGCTGTTTTTT	CASSLGTDNTGELFF
TRBJ1-2	TRBV29-1	NA	TRBD1	TGCAGCGTTGTACAGCGTCGGGACAGAGCTAACTATGGCTACACCTTC	CSVVQRRDRANYGYTF